Below are 18 T cell receptor beta chains sequenced from a single sample in a study of blood T cell repertoires in COVID-19. TCRdb keeps only in-frame clones here, not all; method: immunoSEQ multiplex PCR. This table has 200,000 to 250,000 clones, approximately 83% appearing once. Sequences were obtained from PBMCs or T cells enriched from blood (not recorded which). All receptors derive from a middle-aged woman with acute COVID-19.

This chain uses TRBV29-1 with TRBJ2-2, with 9 bases aligning to TRBD1. The CDR3 extends over 15 amino acids. Germline trimming cut 6 bases from V and 1 base from J; bases unmatched to any gene: 6. CDR1 is SQVTM and CDR2 is ANQGSEA in the germline V gene. The CDR3 protein is CSVRTGALNTGELFF. The CDR3 region has the DNA TGCAGCGTCAGGACAGGGGCGTTGAACACCGGGGAGCTGTTTTTT.

The count of this clone is one. The CDR3 DNA reads as TGTGCCAGCAGCCCCCTTGAGGGCTACGAGCAGTACTTC. Encoded protein: CASSPLEGYEQYF. This sequence joins TRBV3-1 (or the pseudogene TRBV3-2) and TRBJ2-7, with D perhaps TRBD2 (5 bases). The CDR3 is 13 residues long. The germline gives CDR1 LGHDT, CDR2 YNNKEL (reference sequence). Trimming removed 4 bases from V and 3 bases from J, with 10 bases in between.

The chain has TRBV7-2 and TRBJ2-7; D perhaps matches TRBD2 (7 bases). Trimming removed 8 bases from V and 2 bases from J, with 19 bases in between. The CDR3 extends over 15 amino acids. Germline CDR1 SGHTA, CDR2 FQGNSA. The CDR3 nucleotides read TGTGCCAGCGCCCTAGGGGGGGCCGTAACCTACGAGCAGTACTTC. Protein sequence: CASALGGAVTYEQYF. The variable domain in full, with the rest retrieved from reference TRBV7-2 and TRBJ2-7, is GAGVSQSPSNKVTEKGKDVELRCDPISGHTALYWYRQSLGQGLEFLIYFQGNSAPDKSGLPSDRFSAERTGGSVSTLTIQRTQQEDSAVYLCASALGGAVTYEQYFGPGTRLTVT.

In its sample, this clone was seen once. The chain has TRBV2 and TRBJ2-4; 9 bases agree with TRBD1. CDR3 length: 15 amino acids. The trim removed 4 bases at V and 4 bases at J, leaving 5 bases unmatched. Germline values: CDR1 SNHLY, CDR2 FYNNEI. The CDR3 protein is CASSGLDRGKNIQYF. CDR3 sequence (DNA): TGTGCCAGCAGTGGGCTGGACAGGGGAAAAAACATTCAGTACTTC.

This chain uses TRBV1 with TRBJ1-5; the table calls TRBD1, which could not be checked here. TRBV1 is tagged as a pseudogene. The CDR3 runs 14 residues. CDR3 DNA: TGCACCAGAACAGGCGAGTATAGCAATCAGCCCCAGCATTTT. It yields the protein CTRTGEYSNQPQHF.

V gene TRBV7-6 combines with J gene TRBJ2-5; possibly TRBD2 for D (6 bases). The ends were cut back, 5 bases at V and 1 base at J, with 11 bases in the middle. CDR1 and CDR2 from the germline V gene are SGHVS and FNYEAQ. The CDR3 is 14 residues long. In DNA form, the CDR3 reads TGTGCCAGCAGCGCGATGACTAGCCAAGAGACCCAGTACTTC. Translated, it gives CASSAMTSQETQYF.

V and J are TRBV28 and TRBJ2-1, with 16 bases matching TRBD2. V gave up 6 bases and J gave up 9 bases; unmatched junction bases: 8. CDR1 is MDHEN and CDR2 is SYDVKM in the germline V gene. This CDR3 is built from 16 residues. This chain's CDR3 is CASSAGTSGRAGEQFF. Written as DNA, the CDR3 is TGTGCCAGCAGCGCCGGGACTAGCGGGAGGGCTGGTGAGCAGTTCTTC.

This chain links TRBV10-1 with TRBJ2-1; TRBD2 agrees at 11 bases. Trimming removed 8 bases from V and 9 bases from J; junction bases left unmatched: 3. The length of the CDR3 is 12 residues. Germline loops: CDR1 WNHNN, CDR2 SYGVQD (reference sequence). This chain's CDR3 is CASSTSGIEQFF. The DNA of the CDR3 is TGCGCCAGCTCGACTAGCGGGATTGAGCAGTTCTTC.

This chain uses TRBV9 with TRBJ1-2; D is unresolved. Germline lookup yields CDR1 SGDLS and CDR2 YYNGEE. Trimming shortened V by 3 bases and J by 6 bases, and 9 bases separated the two germline ends. The CDR3 runs 12 residues. The CDR3, as DNA: TGTGCCAGCAGCGCGTCCGAGGATGGCTACACCTTC. Translated: CASSASEDGYTF.

This chain uses TRBV7-6 with TRBJ2-7; 10 nucleotides align to TRBD1. The length of the CDR3 is 15 residues. V lost 1 base, J lost 5 bases, and 5 bases stayed unmatched. Germline lookup yields CDR1 SGHVS and CDR2 FNYEAQ. The CDR3 bases are TGTGCCAGCAGCTTAGGGACAGGGGGAATGGACGAGCAGTACTTC. Protein product: CASSLGTGGMDEQYF.

The chain is built from TRBV6-5 and TRBJ2-7; 10 bases line up with TRBD2. CDR1 is MNHEY and CDR2 is SVGAGI in the germline V gene. V shed 6 bases and J 7 bases; nucleotides not matched to a gene: 9. The CDR3 is 14 residues long. In nucleotides, the CDR3 is TGTGCCAGCAGCCCCCCGGGTAGCGGGAGGGAGCAGTACTTC. This sequence encodes CASSPPGSGREQYF.

This clone was recorded at least ten times. The gene calls are TRBV12-3 or TRBV12-4 and TRBJ2-2; D perhaps matches TRBD2 (6 bases). V lost 6 bases to trimming and J lost 5 bases, with 7 bases between them. The CDR3 loop spans 12 amino acids. The CDR3 loop is CASREGTGELFF. Written as DNA, the CDR3 is TGTGCCAGCAGGGAGGGAACCGGGGAGCTGTTTTTT.

The rearrangement links TRBV11-2 to TRBJ1-6; 8 nucleotides line up with TRBD1. From germline, CDR1 is SGHAT and CDR2 FQNNGV. CDR3 size: 15 residues. V lost 6 bases and J lost 7; bases outside the gene matches: 8. The CDR3 sequence is CASRVAWDRNSPLHF. The CDR3 bases are TGTGCCAGCAGGGTAGCGTGGGACAGGAATTCACCCCTCCACTTT.

This clone was seen at least ten times. The chain recombines TRBV7-9 with TRBJ1-3; no definite D call. There are 12 residues in the CDR3. From germline, CDR1 is SEHNR and CDR2 FQNEAQ (reference sequence). Trimming removed 4 bases at V and 4 bases at J, with 5 bases between. The CDR3 nucleotides are TGTGCCAGCAGCTCCGAGGGAAACACCATATATTTT. It codes for CASSSEGNTIYF.

Only one count was recorded for this clone. The chain is built from TRBV24-1 and TRBJ1-5, with a tentative D call TRBD1 (5 bases). This CDR3 contains 15 residues. Trimming removed 4 bases at V and 0 bases at J, with 9 bases between. CDR1 and CDR2 (germline): KGHDR, SFDVKD. The CDR3 nucleotides are TGTGCCACCAGTGACTCAGGGCTTAGCAATCAGCCCCAGCATTTT. Protein: CATSDSGLSNQPQHF.

The chain uses TRBV27 and TRBJ1-2; 7 bases line up with TRBD1. The CDR3 sequence is 13 residues long. Germline V gene lookup returns CDR1 MNHEY and CDR2 SMNVEV (reference sequence). V shed 3 bases, J shed 6 bases, and the junction held 4 bases outside the gene matches. CDR3 DNA sequence: TGTGCCAGCAGTTTGACAGGGCGGAATGGCTACACCTTC. It translates to CASSLTGRNGYTF.

The chain is built from TRBV13 and TRBJ2-1; TRBD2 matches at 8 bases. Losses at the gene ends were 10 bases for V and 9 bases for J; bases not matched to a gene: 14. The CDR3 length is 14 residues. Germline assignment: CDR1 PRHDT and CDR2 FYEKMQ (reference sequence). The DNA for the CDR3 is TGTGCCACAACCCCCGGGAGGGCCCTCGGTGAGCAGTTCTTC. It specifies CATTPGRALGEQFF.

This sequence joins TRBV11-2 and TRBJ2-1, with 7 bases fitting TRBD1. Germline CDR1 reads SGHAT; CDR2 reads FQNNGV. Unmatched junction bases numbered 13, after V lost 5 bases and J lost 3 bases. The CDR3 extends over 17 amino acids. The CDR3 coding sequence is TGTGCCAGCAGCCGAAACGCTCGGAGGACAGGCTACAATGAGCAGTTCTTC. It yields the protein CASSRNARRTGYNEQFF.